A single sample gave rise to the 23 T cell receptor beta chains below, sequenced in a study of brain metastases from non-small cell lung cancer. The repertoire was sequenced with immunoSEQ multiplex PCR; TCRdb's copy has only in-frame clones and lacks some. The data hold about 2,500 clones, with 70% to 90% observed a single time. Sample: tumor-adjacent normal tissue. These receptor sequences come from a donor at least 40 years old with non-small cell lung cancer.

The genes are TRBV12-3 or TRBV12-4 and TRBJ1-3, with D unresolved. The CDR3 has 13 residues. V was clipped by 6 bases and J by 4 bases, with 10 bases between them. The CDR3: CASRGSEGNTIYF. CDR3 sequence (DNA): TGTGCCAGCAGGGGGTCTGAAGGAAACACCATATATTTT.

This clone came up a few times. The V and J genes are TRBV29-1 and TRBJ2-7, with TRBD1 as a possible D gene (6 bases). Germline V lookup: CDR1 SQVTM, CDR2 ANQGSEA. V shed 4 bases and J shed 7 bases, with 14 bases lying between them. The CDR3 is 12 amino acids. The chain's CDR3 is CSVGAGVEEQYF. CDR3 in DNA: TGCAGCGTTGGAGCAGGGGTGGAAGAGCAGTACTTC.

The CDR3 loop is CAGRGQPRDTQYF. The CDR3, as DNA: TGTGCCGGAAGGGGACAGCCTAGAGATACGCAGTATTTT. This rearrangement joins TRBV6-5 to TRBJ2-3, with TRBD1 identical over 7 bases. Germline CDR1 reads MNHEY; CDR2 reads SVGAGI. The CDR3 extends over 13 amino acids. V was clipped by 11 bases and J by 5 bases; unmatched bases: 10.

The chain employs TRBV13 and TRBJ2-1; 11 bases are shared with TRBD2. The germline CDR1 and CDR2 sequences are PRHDT and FYEKMQ (reference sequence). Trimming at V came to 5 bases and at J to 10 bases, leaving 13 bases not matched to a gene. The CDR3 extends over 16 amino acids. The CDR3 coding sequence is TGTGCCAGCAGCCCGCCCGGGACTAGCGGACCAGAAGAGCAGTTCTTC. Residues: CASSPPGTSGPEEQFF.

To note about this clone: Its ends do not fully match the called genes, so a read error is possible. The CDR3 nucleotides read TGTGCCAGCAGCCAAGGGGACAGGTTTTTTCGTTTT. Protein sequence: CASSQGDRFFRF. The rearrangement uses TRBV3-1 (or the pseudogene TRBV3-2) and TRBJ2-3; 8 positions agree with TRBD1. This CDR3 has 12 amino acids. Germline V gene sequence: CDR1 LGHDT, CDR2 YNNKEL (reference sequence).

This sequence joins TRBV10-1 and TRBJ1-2; TRBD1 is a possible D gene (6 bases). The CDR3 runs 13 residues. Trimming took off 4 bases at V and 8 bases at J, with 14 bases between the two ends. CDR1 WNHNN and CDR2 SYGVQD come from the germline V gene (reference sequence). As DNA, the CDR3 is TGCGCCAGCAGTGTCGGCAGGGGTGGCGGCTACACCTTC. Its translation: CASSVGRGGGYTF.

This clone is a singleton in its sample. The rearrangement uses TRBV27 and TRBJ2-7; D unresolved. Trimming took 7 bases from V and 2 from J, leaving 15 bases between them. The CDR3 contains 14 residues. The germline CDR1 and CDR2 sequences are MNHEY and SMNVEV (reference sequence). The CDR3 spells CASNPGQKPYEQYF. In DNA, the CDR3 is TGTGCCAGCAATCCTGGGCAGAAACCCTACGAGCAGTACTTC.

The CDR3 bases are TGTGCCAGTAGTATGCCAGAGGACAGGGCCTACAATGAGCAGTTCTTC. It is translated as CASSMPEDRAYNEQFF. The V gene is TRBV19, the J gene TRBJ2-1; 8 nucleotides agree with TRBD1. J lost 2 bases, V lost 3 bases, and 6 bases had no gene match. The CDR3 covers 16 residues. CDR1 LNHDA and CDR2 SQIVND come from the germline V gene (reference sequence).

V and J are TRBV29-1 and TRBJ2-5; D unresolved. The CDR3 spans 12 residues. CDR1 and CDR2 (germline): SQVTM, ANQGSEA. Trimming stripped 7 bases from V and 2 bases from J, with 11 bases between. The CDR3 DNA reads as TGCAGCGCCTCTCCCGGTCAAGAGACCCAGTACTTC. This codes for CSASPGQETQYF.

The chain has TRBV18 and TRBJ1-2; the match to TRBD1 covers 8 bases. J lost 0 bases, V lost 5 bases, and 8 bases had no gene match. Looked up from germline, CDR1 is KGHSH and CDR2 is LQKENI. The CDR3 loop spans 16 amino acids. The CDR3 spells CASSFGTGLTNYGYTF. In nucleotides, the CDR3 is TGTGCCAGCTCATTTGGGACAGGCTTAACTAACTATGGCTACACCTTC.

As concerns this clone: The sample holds other DNA sequences that translate to the same CDR3. This sequence joins TRBV5-1 and TRBJ2-3; 15 bases are a match to TRBD2. The CDR3 is 18 amino acids. Trimming cost V 4 bases and J 0 bases; bases outside gene matches: 6. Germline CDR1 is SGHRS and CDR2 is YFSETQ. As DNA, the CDR3 is TGCGCCAGCAGCCCCCGGACTAGCGGGGGGGCCAGCACAGATACGCAGTATTTT. This sequence encodes CASSPRTSGGASTDTQYF.

The chain recombines TRBV29-1 with TRBJ1-1; D is unclear. The germline V and J ends were trimmed by 7 bases and 5 bases, with 11 bases remaining between them. The CDR3 extends over 11 amino acids. From germline, CDR1 is SQVTM and CDR2 ANQGSEA. For the CDR3, the DNA is TGCAGCGGACGAGTCTGGACTGAAGCTTTCTTT. Translating gives CSGRVWTEAFF. The complete variable domain, with remaining parts taken from reference TRBV29-1 and TRBJ1-1, reads SAVISQKPSRDICQRGTSLTIQCQVDSQVTMMFWYRQQPGQSLTLIATANQGSEATYESGFVIDKFPISRPNLTFSTLTVSNMSPEDSSIYLCSGRVWTEAFFGQGTRLTVV.

This clone was seen a single time. The chain joins TRBV6-6 to TRBJ1-5; D is unresolved. From germline, CDR1 is MNHNY and CDR2 SVGAGI (reference sequence). Trimming pared 5 bases from V and 3 bases from J, leaving 5 bases between. The CDR3 is made up of 12 amino acids. CDR3 sequence reads: CASSLDNQPQHF. In DNA, the CDR3 is TGTGCCAGCAGTCTCGACAATCAGCCCCAGCATTTT.

V is TRBV7-2 and J is TRBJ1-3; 9 positions match TRBD1. This CDR3 comprises 15 residues. After removal of 5 bases from V and 4 bases from J, the junction contained 6 bases not matched to a gene. Germline assignment: CDR1 SGHTA and CDR2 FQGNSA. CDR3 coding DNA: TGTGCCAGCAGCACCCGGACAGGGGTAGGAAACACCATATATTTT. Translating it yields CASSTRTGVGNTIYF.

The rearrangement joins TRBV5-4 to TRBJ2-7; D assignment may be TRBD1 or TRBD2 (5 bases each). This CDR3 spans 14 amino acids. The germline V gene encodes CDR1 SGHNT and CDR2 YYREEE (reference sequence). Deletions cut 0 bases from V and 2 bases from J, with 9 bases between. The CDR3 reads CASSLGGVPYEQYF. The CDR3 nucleotides read TGTGCCAGCAGCTTGGGAGGGGTCCCCTACGAGCAGTACTTC.

The chain couples TRBV28 to TRBJ2-7; D is undetermined. This CDR3 is built from 11 residues. CDR1 and CDR2 (germline): MDHEN, SYDVKM. V was trimmed by 4 bases and J by 1 base, leaving 2 bases between them. In DNA form, the CDR3 reads TGTGCCAGCAGTTATTCCTACGAGCAGTACTTC. It translates to CASSYSYEQYF.

J is TRBJ1-3 and V is TRBV6-6, with D possibly TRBD1 on 5 matching bases. V shed 6 bases and J shed 9 bases, with 18 bases lying between them. In germline, CDR1 is MNHNY, CDR2 SVGAGI (reference sequence). The CDR3 spans 14 residues. CDR3 nucleotide sequence: TGTGCCAGCAGCCCGGGACCGGGTGGAGTCACCATATATTTT. This encodes CASSPGPGGVTIYF.

This clone was counted between two and nine times. This chain joins TRBV20-1 and TRBJ2-7; tentatively, D is TRBD1 (6 bases). CDR1 and CDR2 from the germline V gene are DFQATT and SNEGSKA (reference sequence). CDR3 length equals 10 residues. V lost 3 bases, J lost 6 bases, and 6 bases lay in between. In DNA form, the CDR3 reads TGCAGTGCTAGGGACAGCGAGCAGTACTTC. Protein product: CSARDSEQYF.

Turning to this clone: It may be a read error: a sequence one base away is much more abundant. The gene calls are TRBV6-6 and TRBJ2-5; D is unclear. This CDR3 contains 15 residues. CDR1 and CDR2 (germline): MNHNY, SVGAGI (reference sequence). The CDR3 bases are TGTGCCAGCAGTTACGATTCACTCGACCCAGAGATCCAGTACTTC. This encodes CASSYDSLDPEIQYF.

The chain employs TRBV10-3 and TRBJ2-3; 7 positions agree with TRBD1. The V segment lost 8 bases and the J segment 3 bases; nucleotides outside the gene matches: 11. Per germline, CDR1 ENHRY and CDR2 SYGVKD. The CDR3 totals 15 residues. CDR3 residues: CAIGKPGQPTDTQYF. The CDR3 nucleotides read TGTGCCATCGGTAAACCGGGACAGCCGACAGATACGCAGTATTTT.

This chain uses TRBV18 with TRBJ2-1, with D maybe TRBD2 (5 bases). Germline CDR1 is KGHSH and CDR2 is LQKENI. V lost 4 bases to trimming and J lost 8 bases, with 18 bases between them. The CDR3 has 15 residues. CDR3 bases: TGTGCCAGCTCACAGGAGGCAACCGCTGAGGATGAGCAGTTCTTC. Translated: CASSQEATAEDEQFF.

The V call is TRBV11-2, the J call TRBJ2-1; TRBD2 is a possible D gene (6 bases). The CDR3 has 12 amino acids. The V gene lost 4 bases and the J gene lost 5 bases, with 6 bases spanning the gap. Per the germline V gene, CDR1 is SGHAT and CDR2 is FQNNGV. The CDR3 sequence: CASSWGDNEQFF. CDR3 nucleotide sequence: TGTGCCAGCAGCTGGGGGGACAATGAGCAGTTCTTC.

This chain connects TRBV13 to TRBJ1-1, with 7 bases matching TRBD1. Germline CDR1 and CDR2: PRHDT and FYEKMQ (reference sequence). Losses at the gene ends were 7 bases for V and 4 bases for J; bases not matched to a gene: 6. This CDR3 is 13 amino acids long. For the CDR3, the DNA is TGTGCCAGCACTAGGGACAGACTCACTGAAGCTTTCTTT. Its protein product is CASTRDRLTEAFF.